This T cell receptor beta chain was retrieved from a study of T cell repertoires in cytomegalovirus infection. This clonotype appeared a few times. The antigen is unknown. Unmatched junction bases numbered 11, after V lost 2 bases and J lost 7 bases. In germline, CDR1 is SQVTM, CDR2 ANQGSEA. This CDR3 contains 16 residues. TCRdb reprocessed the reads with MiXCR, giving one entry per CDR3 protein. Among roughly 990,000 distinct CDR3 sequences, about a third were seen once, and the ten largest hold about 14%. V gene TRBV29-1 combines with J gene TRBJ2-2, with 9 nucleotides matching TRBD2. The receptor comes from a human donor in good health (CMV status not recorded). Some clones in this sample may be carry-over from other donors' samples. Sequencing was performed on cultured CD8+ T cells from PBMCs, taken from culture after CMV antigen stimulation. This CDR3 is CSVETVSGGPNGELFF. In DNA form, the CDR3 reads TGCAGCGTTGAAACGGTTAGCGGGGGACCCAACGGGGAGCTGTTTTTT.